The clone carrying this T cell receptor (beta chain) was seen more than once but under ten times. Its target is unknown. V gave up 5 bases and J gave up 2 bases; unmatched junction bases: 9. This CDR3 is built from 17 residues. CDR1 is SGHDN and CDR2 is FVKESK in the germline V gene. These data are taken from a study of response to subunit inactivated influenza vaccine. TCRdb used MiXCR to reprocess the RT-PCR reads, holding one entry per CDR3 protein. The repertoire includes some 640,000 distinct CDR3 sequences, approximately 14% of them detected once, and less than 9% sits in the top ten. Study-level findings and limits: The authors offered the suggestion that each seasonal influenza vaccination recruits few new T cells.

This sample comprised PBMCs from blood, obtained approximately 15 days before vaccination. This sequence was found in a man aged 45-65 years who received an inactivated influenza vaccine. The rearrangement links TRBV14 to TRBJ2-1, with 10 bases that match TRBD2. Here the CDR3 reads CASSTDSGLATYNEQFF. DNA of the CDR3: TGTGCCAGCAGCACCGATTCGGGACTAGCGACCTACAATGAGCAGTTCTTC.